These 24 T cell receptor beta chains came from one sample sequenced in a study of cytomegalovirus exposure and HLA in healthy donors. Use of 60 Vbeta and 13 Jbeta primers characterized the PCR. Repertoires were generated with immunoSEQ multiplex PCR, while TCRdb's copy carries only in-frame clones and drops some. The repertoire includes more than 150,000 clones, 75% to 90% of them detected once, and around 2.8% sits in the top ten. Sequenced: PBMCs. These receptor sequences come from a woman aged 50 to 65 in good health and CMV-seropositive.

The rearrangement links TRBV2 to TRBJ1-2; 11 bases align to TRBD1. Germline V lookup: CDR1 SNHLY, CDR2 FYNNEI. The CDR3 totals 19 residues. The V gene end was trimmed by 3 bases and the J gene end by 8 bases; junction bases not matched to a gene: 20. CDR3 in amino acids: CASSDPQRTGGAHLQGYTF. The CDR3 DNA is TGTGCCAGCAGTGATCCTCAACGGACAGGGGGCGCCCATTTACAAGGCTACACCTTC.

The genes are TRBV30 and TRBJ2-4, with a weak D call TRBD2 (6 bases). Germline assignment: CDR1 GTSNPN and CDR2 SVGIG (reference sequence). This CDR3 region has 14 residues. V lost 2 bases and J 2 bases, leaving 10 bases between the germline ends. The CDR3 sequence: CAWSWRASKNIQYF. In DNA, the CDR3 is TGTGCCTGGAGTTGGAGGGCGTCCAAAAACATTCAGTACTTC.

The chain uses TRBV6-5 and TRBJ2-3, with D uncertain. Germline V CDR1 and CDR2: MNHEY, SVGAGI. CDR3 length: 11 amino acids. Trimming left V 5 bases short and J 6 bases short, with 6 bases between. This chain's CDR3 is CASSVPDTQYF. DNA of the CDR3: TGTGCCAGCAGTGTTCCGGATACGCAGTATTTT.

CDR3: CASSYWRGSEQYF. The CDR3 DNA is TGTGCCAGCAGTTACTGGCGAGGATCCGAGCAGTACTTC. The V and J genes are TRBV6-5 and TRBJ2-7, with no clear D. V dropped 1 base and J dropped 6 bases, with 10 bases sitting between them. Germline V gene data show CDR1 as MNHEY and CDR2 as SVGAGI. The CDR3 is 13 residues long.

The chain couples TRBV6-1 to TRBJ2-1; weak D call: TRBD1 (5 bases). Deletions cut 6 bases from V and 10 bases from J, with 13 bases between. The germline V gene has CDR1 MNHNS and CDR2 SASEGT. This CDR3 is built from 12 residues. DNA for the CDR3: TGTGCCAGCAGCCTACAGAGACAGGAGCAGTTCTTC. This encodes CASSLQRQEQFF.

In its sample, this clone was seen once. The chain recombines TRBV5-4 with TRBJ1-2; 10 bases fit TRBD1. The CDR3 has 14 amino acids. The germline CDR1 and CDR2 sequences are SGHNT and YYREEE (reference sequence). V gave up 4 bases and J gave up 1 base; unmatched junction bases: 1. CDR3 region: CASSRDRGNYGYTF. CDR3 DNA sequence: TGTGCCAGCAGCCGGGACAGGGGTAACTATGGCTACACCTTC.

The J gene is TRBJ2-5, the V gene TRBV7-9; TRBD1 might be the D (6 bases). This CDR3 comprises 14 residues. Trimming cost V 6 bases and J 3 bases, with 14 bases left between them. Germline V CDR1 and CDR2: SEHNR, FQNEAQ (reference sequence). The CDR3 loop is CASRAGTPEETQYF. CDR3 sequence (DNA): TGTGCCAGCAGAGCCGGGACACCAGAAGAGACCCAGTACTTC.

The J gene is TRBJ2-2, the V gene TRBV10-3; D gene uncertain. V was cut by 4 bases and J by 0 bases, with 6 bases left in between. CDR3 length: 14 amino acids. CDR1 is ENHRY, CDR2 SYGVKD, per germline. CDR3 region: CAISGGSNTGELFF. Written as DNA, the CDR3 is TGTGCCATCAGTGGCGGTTCGAACACCGGGGAGCTGTTTTTT.

This clone was detected only once. The V and J genes are TRBV5-1 and TRBJ2-1; 7 nucleotides match TRBD2. V was clipped by 5 bases and J by 4 bases; unmatched bases: 6. Germline V gene lookup returns CDR1 SGHRS and CDR2 YFSETQ. CDR3 length: 14 amino acids. CDR3 nucleotide sequence: TGCGCCAGCAGTAGGACTAGGGATTACAATGAGCAGTTCTTC. Its protein is CASSRTRDYNEQFF.

The V call is TRBV4-3, the J call TRBJ2-7, with D possibly TRBD1 on 6 matching bases. The CDR3 is 13 residues long. Germline CDR1 and CDR2: LGHNA and YSLEER. V dropped 0 bases and J dropped 5 bases, with 8 bases sitting between them. CDR3 sequence: CASSQDRGHEQYF. CDR3 nucleotide sequence: TGCGCCAGCAGCCAAGACAGGGGCCACGAGCAGTACTTC.

This clone was picked up one time. V usage is TRBV18 and J usage is TRBJ2-2; 11 nucleotides match TRBD1. The CDR3 runs to 16 residues. V dropped 4 bases and J dropped 5; count of bases not matched to a gene: 6. CDR1 is KGHSH, CDR2 LQKENI, per germline. The CDR3 DNA is TGTGCCAGCTCACGATCCGGACAGGGGGCTACCGGGGAGCTGTTTTTT. Translation gives CASSRSGQGATGELFF.

The CDR3 is CASSSNREGTGELFF. In DNA, the CDR3 is TGTGCCAGCAGCTCCAACCGGGAGGGCACCGGGGAGCTGTTTTTT. The chain employs TRBV11-2 and TRBJ2-2; 8 bases agree with TRBD2. This CDR3 is built from 15 residues. V was clipped by 4 bases and J by 4 bases; unmatched bases: 5. Germline-derived CDR1 and CDR2 are SGHAT and FQNNGV.

The chain links TRBV5-1 to TRBJ2-7, with TRBD1 matching over 7 bases. Trimming took 1 base from V and 2 from J; bases not matched to a gene: 3. This CDR3 spans 14 amino acids. In germline, CDR1 is SGHRS, CDR2 YFSETQ. CDR3 DNA sequence: TGCGCCAGCAGCTTGAACAGGGGACCCTACGAGCAGTACTTC. It translates to CASSLNRGPYEQYF.

The rearrangement links TRBV23-1 to TRBJ1-3, with 8 bases lining up with TRBD1. TRBV23-1 counts as an open reading frame of uncertain function. V trimming: 11 bases; J trimming: 2 bases; junction bases outside the gene matches: 5. There are 13 residues in the CDR3. The CDR3 reads CARDRGPGNTIYF. The CDR3 nucleotides read TGCGCCCGCGACAGGGGCCCTGGAAACACCATATATTTT.

This CDR3 reads CASRSSGTVTGELFF. In DNA form, the CDR3 reads TGTGCCAGCAGATCCTCCGGGACAGTCACCGGGGAGCTGTTTTTT. The rearrangement uses TRBV21-1 and TRBJ2-2; no check of the table's D call, TRBD1, against the DNA was made. TRBV21-1 is a pseudogene segment. The CDR3 has 15 residues.

CDR3 loop: CASSPSTGTYEQYF. Written as DNA, the CDR3 is TGCGCCAGCAGCCCTTCGACAGGTACCTACGAGCAGTACTTC. V gene TRBV5-1 combines with J gene TRBJ2-5; D perhaps matches TRBD1 (6 bases). Near its end, the DNA agrees better with TRBJ2-7, so the J call may be wrong. The CDR3 extends over 14 amino acids. Germline V gene lookup returns CDR1 SGHRS and CDR2 YFSETQ.

The CDR3 is CASRSEQAINQPQHF. In nucleotides, the CDR3 is TGTGCCAGCAGATCCGAACAGGCAATCAATCAGCCCCAGCATTTT. The V call is TRBV27, the J call TRBJ1-5; perhaps TRBD1 as D (5 bases). Germline V gene data show CDR1 as MNHEY and CDR2 as SMNVEV (reference sequence). Trimming left V 6 bases short and J 3 bases short, with 15 bases between. CDR3 size: 15 residues.

V and J are TRBV28 and TRBJ1-6; D not certain. Germline assignment: CDR1 MDHEN and CDR2 SYDVKM. The V and J ends lost 8 bases and 5 bases respectively, with 13 bases between them. The length of the CDR3 is 14 residues. CDR3 sequence reads: CASSYLSDNSPLHF. CDR3 nucleotide sequence: TGTGCCAGCTCCTATCTCTCGGATAATTCACCCCTCCACTTT.

The chain links TRBV10-3 to TRBJ2-2; 11 positions agree with TRBD2. The length of the CDR3 is 16 residues. After removal of 4 bases from V and 3 bases from J, the junction contained 4 bases not matched to a gene. The germline gives CDR1 ENHRY, CDR2 SYGVKD. The CDR3, as DNA: TGTGCCATCAGTGGGGAGACTAGCGGGGACACCGGGGAGCTGTTTTTT. Encoded protein: CAISGETSGDTGELFF.

V and J are TRBV9 and TRBJ2-7; 13 bases map to TRBD2. Losses at the gene ends were 3 bases for V and 2 bases for J; bases not matched to a gene: 11. Germline V gives CDR1 SGDLS, CDR2 YYNGEE. CDR3 length equals 18 residues. The CDR3 sequence: CASSAAGTSGAKTYEQYF. Written as DNA, the CDR3 is TGTGCCAGCAGCGCGGCCGGGACTAGCGGGGCCAAAACCTACGAGCAGTACTTC.

V gene TRBV7-3 combines with J gene TRBJ2-2; TRBD1 aligns across 9 bases. From germline, CDR1 is SGHTA and CDR2 FQGTGA. The CDR3 extends over 15 amino acids. The trim removed 5 bases at V and 6 bases at J, leaving 7 bases unmatched. The CDR3 bases are TGTGCCAGCAGCCCAGGGACAGGGAGGGCCGGGGAGCTGTTTTTT. It translates to CASSPGTGRAGELFF.

The chain uses TRBV5-1 and TRBJ1-6, with 10 bases lining up with TRBD1. Germline V CDR1 and CDR2: SGHRS, YFSETQ. J gave up 8 bases and V 7 bases, and 6 bases lay outside the gene matches. This CDR3 region has 14 residues. This chain's CDR3 is CASGRDRGDSPLHF. The DNA for the CDR3 is TGCGCCAGCGGCCGGGACAGGGGTGATTCACCCCTCCACTTT.

J is TRBJ2-2 and V is TRBV5-1, with unresolved D. The CDR3 contains 14 residues. Deletions cut 4 bases from V and 6 bases from J, with 13 bases between. Germline V gene lookup returns CDR1 SGHRS and CDR2 YFSETQ. The CDR3 DNA reads TGCGCCAGCAGCCTGGGCGCCGGGTCCGGGGAGCTGTTTTTT. Its translation: CASSLGAGSGELFF.

V and J are TRBV14 and TRBJ2-5, with a possible D match to TRBD2 (5 bases). V lost 4 bases to trimming and J lost 0 bases, with 12 bases between them. Germline CDR1 SGHDN, CDR2 FVKESK. The length of the CDR3 is 15 residues. CDR3 coding DNA: TGTGCCAGCAGCCTTCAAAGCGGTAACCAAGAGACCCAGTACTTC. Its translation is CASSLQSGNQETQYF.